A selection of T cell receptor beta chains follows, all from one sample in a study of patients and donors after allogeneic stem cell transplantation. TCRdb used MiXCR to reprocess the RT-PCR reads, holding one entry per CDR3 protein. Among over 150,000 distinct CDR3 sequences listed, 41% were seen once. Sequencing was carried out using blood, either unsorted or a sorted T cell fraction (not recorded which). The receptor source for this set is a human donor who was either an allogeneic HSCT recipient or a stem cell or donor lymphocyte infusion donor (not recorded which). It is not recorded whose cells these are; they may come from a transplant donor. The CDR3 runs from the conserved cysteine through the conserved F or W. D genes are given only for firm matches. Size is stated for part of the rows, as once, few or many counts, or as a class when the clone is expanded.

v_gene,j_gene,d_gene,abundance,CDR3nt,CDR3aa
TRBV19,TRBJ1-1,NA,NA,TGTGCCAGTAGTATCCCCACTGGCATGAACACTGAAGCTTTCTTT,CASSIPTGMNTEAFF
TRBV28,TRBJ2-1,NA,few,TGTGCCAGCAGTTTATTGGAGGAGCAGTTCTTC,CASSLLEEQFF
TRBV5-1,TRBJ1-1,NA,once,TGCGCCAGCAGCCAGTCCGGGACGGGGAACACTGAAGCTTTCTTT,CASSQSGTGNTEAFF
TRBV9,TRBJ1-2,TRBD1,few,TGTGCCAGCAGCGTAGACGCAGGGGGATTAACTAACTATGGCTACACCTTC,CASSVDAGGLTNYGYTF
TRBV2,TRBJ2-1,NA,few,TGTGCCACTTCCTCTGGCGGAAGAACCTACAATGAGCAGTTCTTC,CATSSGGRTYNEQFF
TRBV6-5,TRBJ1-1,NA,few,TGTGCCAGCAGTTACCGGCTGTACACTGAAGCTTTCTTT,CASSYRLYTEAFF
TRBV5-1,TRBJ1-2,NA,NA,TGCGCCAGCAGCCCAAATACAGTTCGGAGGTATGGCTACACCTTC,CASSPNTVRRYGYTF
TRBV29-1,TRBJ2-1,NA,NA,TGCAGCGCCGCTCCGGGACCCGAGCAGTTCTTC,CSAAPGPEQFF
TRBV4-2,TRBJ2-7,TRBD2,NA,TGTGCCAGCAGCCAAGGACGGCGGGAGAGTGCCTACGAGCAGTACTTC,CASSQGRRESAYEQYF
TRBV7-9,TRBJ1-1,NA,NA,TGTGCCAGCAGCCTTCCCAGGGACACTGAAGCTTTCTTT,CASSLPRDTEAFF
TRBV4-3,TRBJ2-7,NA,NA,TGCGCCAACAGCCAAGTGAGGACAGCGACCTACGAGCAGTACTTC,CANSQVRTATYEQYF